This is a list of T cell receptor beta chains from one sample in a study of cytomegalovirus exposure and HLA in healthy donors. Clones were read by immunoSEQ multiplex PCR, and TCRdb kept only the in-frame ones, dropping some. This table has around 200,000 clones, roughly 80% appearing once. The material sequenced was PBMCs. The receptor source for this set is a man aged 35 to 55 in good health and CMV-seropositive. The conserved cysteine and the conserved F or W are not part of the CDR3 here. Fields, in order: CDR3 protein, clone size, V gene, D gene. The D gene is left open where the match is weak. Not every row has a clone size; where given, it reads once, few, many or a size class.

ASSLAFGDRVNEQF	-	TRBV5-1	TRBD1
ASSGGLPGGEAF	-	TRBV19	-
ASNPDRNTGELF	-	TRBV6-1	-
ASRKEGLVEAF	many	TRBV27	-
SVAGLNTEAF	-	TRBV29-1	-
ASSVAGSGSTDTQY	-	TRBV9	TRBD2
ASSPLAGVEQF	once	TRBV18	TRBD2
ASSLDAGGDEQY	-	TRBV5-4	TRBD1
AWKPSGWRVGPAGNSPLH	-	TRBV30	-
ASSLVSGVEQF	-	TRBV7-2	-